This entry describes one T cell receptor beta chain. Its antigen remains undetermined. Base quality data are lacking; no much larger clone is found one base away. The protocol used for the library was multiplex PCR. Sequencing was performed on an Illumina HiSeq 4000. To build TCR beta libraries, CDR3 regions were amplified by Arm-PCR using iRepertoire HTBI primers. Gel purification was performed on PCR products prior to sequencing. In the paper's pipeline: Gene usage analysis of CDR3 amino acid clonotypes used the 60 to 75 TRBV and around 14 TRBJ segments found across samples. COPE and FqMerger were used to merge filtered high-quality paired reads into contigs. BLAST was used to align contigs to IMGT TRBV, TRBD and TRBJ reference genes, with CDR3 defined following IMGT. Clonotypes above 0.1% frequency were classified as highly expanded clones. Shannon entropy served as the measure of repertoire diversity, while the Gini coefficient captured V-J evenness. Clonotypes shared by more than one individual were considered public. TCRdb applied fastp at Q25 and MiXCR to the public reads, then kept only in-frame beta chains. Rows with a matching CDR3 protein are joined into one entry that keeps the most common DNA and genes. These V and J calls are TCRdb output, not the study's own analysis. The sample table lists over 650,000 distinct CDR3 sequences, around 32% of them with a count of one. About 42% of the sample belongs to the ten largest clones.

The time point label on this specimen signifies: persistent/refractory GD, antithyroid drugs over 5 years with positive TRAb. RNA was extracted from PBMCs in TRIzol for both TCR sequencing and RNA sequencing. The diagnosis of Graves' disease was made according to American Thyroid Association guidelines. Patients for the study were recruited at an endocrinology department in Xi'an, China. Each patient gave approximately 10 milliliters of peripheral blood, collected in an EDTA anticoagulant tube. Ficoll Paque Plus density gradient separation was used to isolate PBMCs, and no additional T cell sorting was done. An Agilent 2100 Bioanalyzer and agarose gel were used to check RNA quality, and a NanoDrop 2000 was used to measure RNA concentration. These data originate in a study of regulatory T cells in long-lasting Graves disease (dated by TCRdb to about 2021). Some background on the complete study: To count as having persistent Graves' disease, a patient had to have received antithyroid drug treatment for over 5 years with TSH receptor autoantibodies remaining persistently positive. The study was registered as a clinical trial and conducted in China. A total of 35 or so samples underwent TCR sequencing: about 13 from persistent and about 20 from newly diagnosed Graves' disease patients. On average, persistent Graves' disease patients in the clinical cohort had been on antithyroid drugs for about 10.3 years. Peripheral blood TCR sequencing and RNA sequencing compared persistent Graves' disease patients with newly diagnosed Graves' disease patients. General conclusions and limits of the study: Persistent disease showed preferential use of TRBV28, TRBJ1-2 and TRBJ2-5, whereas newly diagnosed disease favored TRBV20-1 and TRBJ2-1. Only the TCR beta chain was sequenced and analyzed. The authors acknowledged the small sample size as a limitation that may reduce accuracy. Persistent patients shared more public clonotypes among themselves (2,741) than newly diagnosed patients did (over 950). The study examined only peripheral blood because the primary lesion, thyroid tissue, could not be accessed. Persistent Graves' disease patients showed lower TCR Shannon entropy and fewer highly expanded clones than newly diagnosed patients, suggesting clonal expansion.

The CDR3 sequence holds 16 residues, the cysteine and phenylalanine included. Only the CDR3 DNA is retained, 48 bases long and in frame from the first base. The junction shows trimming of 3 bases on V and 2 bases on J, plus 17 bases between the germline ends. In the germline V gene (reference sequence), CDR1 corresponds to SGHNT and CDR2 to YYREEE. The sequencing used peripheral blood mononuclear cells (PBMCs), collected when the disease was refractory, from a patient treated with antithyroid drugs. This TCR was recovered from a female donor with Graves disease. This sequence uses TRBV5-4 and TRBJ2-5; the best D guess is TRBD1, with 6 bases matching. This receptor carries the CDR3 CASSSPLGQRQETQYF. In nucleotides, the sequence is TGTGCCAGCAGCTCACCCCTAGGACAGCGGCAAGAGACCCAGTACTTC.